These 25 T cell receptor beta chains came from one sample sequenced in a study of blood T cell repertoires in COVID-19. Only in-frame clones appear in the TCRdb table, and some are missing; sequencing was by immunoSEQ multiplex PCR. There are 200,000 or so clones in the sample; just over 85% occur only once, and more than 3.5% lies in the top ten. The sample consisted of PBMCs or T cells enriched from blood (not recorded which). The origin of the receptors is a woman between 40 and 55 years old with acute COVID-19.

The chain links TRBV29-1 to TRBJ2-1; the D gene is possibly TRBD1 (5 bases). Looked up from germline, CDR1 is SQVTM and CDR2 is ANQGSEA. This CDR3 has 14 amino acids. Trimming removed 1 base at V and 4 bases at J, with 11 bases between. The CDR3, as DNA: TGCAGCGTTGAAGTCGAGGCAGGGTACAATGAGCAGTTCTTC. It encodes CSVEVEAGYNEQFF.

This sequence joins TRBV4-1 and TRBJ1-2, with 10 bases that match TRBD1. The V gene end was trimmed by 1 base and the J gene end by 1 base; junction bases not matched to a gene: 9. Germline assignment: CDR1 MGHRA and CDR2 YSYEKL. The CDR3 has 18 residues. CDR3 nucleotide sequence: TGCGCCAGCAGCCAAGGGGGACAGGGGCCAAAAATTAACTATGGCTACACCTTC. Its protein is CASSQGGQGPKINYGYTF.

J is TRBJ2-2 and V is TRBV24-1, with TRBD1 identical over 7 bases. Germline CDR1 is KGHDR and CDR2 is SFDVKD. The trim removed 4 bases at V and 4 bases at J, leaving 14 bases unmatched. The CDR3 totals 18 residues. DNA of the CDR3: TGTGCCACCAGTGACTCCAGCATGAGGGGGCAGAGCACCGGGGAGCTGTTTTTT. This translates into CATSDSSMRGQSTGELFF.

The gene calls are TRBV25-1 and TRBJ1-1, with D perhaps TRBD1 (6 bases). V lost 2 bases and J 0 bases, leaving 16 bases between the germline ends. From germline, CDR1 is MGHDK and CDR2 SYGVNS. The length of the CDR3 is 17 residues. The CDR3 protein is CASSEGQGTIVNTEAFF. The CDR3 nucleotides are TGTGCCAGCAGTGAAGGGCAGGGGACCATTGTGAACACTGAAGCTTTCTTT.

The chain links TRBV2 to TRBJ1-1, with 11 bases aligning to TRBD1. This CDR3 spans 14 amino acids. Germline-derived CDR1 and CDR2 are SNHLY and FYNNEI. Trimming at V came to 6 bases and at J to 6 bases, leaving 6 bases not matched to a gene. Here the CDR3 DNA reads TGTGCCAGCAGCGGACAGGGGGCGATCTCTGAAGCTTTCTTT. Residues: CASSGQGAISEAFF.

V and J are TRBV7-2 and TRBJ2-5; D is ambiguous. Between the trimmed V and J ends, which lost 1 base and 5 bases, there was a span of 14 bases. The CDR3 is made up of 15 amino acids. Germline CDR1 is SGHTA and CDR2 is FQGNSA. The CDR3 reads CASSLVDARVETQYF. As DNA, the CDR3 is TGTGCCAGCAGCTTAGTTGATGCCCGCGTGGAGACCCAGTACTTC.

The chain has TRBV27 and TRBJ2-1, with TRBD1 as a possible D gene (7 bases). Germline V gene sequence: CDR1 MNHEY, CDR2 SMNVEV (reference sequence). The CDR3 extends over 15 amino acids. V was shortened by 1 base and J by 5 bases, with 12 bases between the two germline ends. Here the CDR3 reads CASSLFQGGNNEQFF. The CDR3 DNA sequence: TGTGCCAGCAGTTTATTTCAGGGGGGTAACAATGAGCAGTTCTTC.

This chain links TRBV14 with TRBJ1-2; 7 bases are shared with TRBD1. The junction had 10 bases not matched to a gene; V was cut back by 4 bases and J by 2 bases. The CDR3 is 16 amino acids. The germline gives CDR1 SGHDN, CDR2 FVKESK. DNA of the CDR3: TGTGCCAGCAGCCGAGCGACGAGGGGGCACAACTATGGCTACACCTTC. This codes for CASSRATRGHNYGYTF.

For the CDR3, the DNA is TGTGCCAGCAGTGAAAGTCAGGTCTCCTACGAGCAGTACGTC. Residues: CASSESQVSYEQYV. The chain combines TRBV2 with TRBJ2-7; D is unresolved. Trimming stripped 2 bases from V and 0 bases from J, with 8 bases between. Germline V gene data show CDR1 as SNHLY and CDR2 as FYNNEI. The CDR3 length is 14 residues.

V is TRBV15 and J is TRBJ1-1, with a weak D call TRBD1 (5 bases). V lost 0 bases to trimming and J lost 4 bases, with 12 bases between them. Germline V gene sequence: CDR1 LNHNV, CDR2 YYDKDF (reference sequence). The CDR3 is made up of 15 amino acids. CDR3 sequence reads: CATSRDPGGVTEAFF. As DNA, the CDR3 is TGTGCCACCAGCAGAGATCCGGGGGGTGTCACTGAAGCTTTCTTT.

V gene TRBV25-1 combines with J gene TRBJ2-5; 7 bases map to TRBD1. From germline, CDR1 is MGHDK and CDR2 SYGVNS. Trimming removed 5 bases from V and 5 bases from J; junction bases left unmatched: 11. The CDR3 covers 15 residues. This CDR3 is CASSQRGPFMETQYF. The CDR3 DNA follows: TGTGCCAGCAGTCAGAGGGGGCCGTTTATGGAGACCCAGTACTTC.

This clone was detected only once. The chain joins TRBV27 to TRBJ2-2, with 11 bases fitting TRBD1. Per the germline V gene, CDR1 is MNHEY and CDR2 is SMNVEV (reference sequence). The CDR3 is made up of 15 amino acids. The junction had 11 bases not matched to a gene; V was cut back by 10 bases and J by 7 bases. The CDR3 nucleotides are TGTGCCACGTCCCGGGACAGGGGGAAAGGCGGGGAGCTGTTTTTT. Its protein product is CATSRDRGKGGELFF.

The chain employs TRBV24-1 and TRBJ2-2; D gene unclear. Germline CDR1 is KGHDR and CDR2 is SFDVKD. The CDR3 covers 13 residues. V dropped 5 bases and J dropped 8 bases, with 11 bases sitting between them. Here the CDR3 reads CATSATVRGELFF. The CDR3 region has the DNA TGTGCCACCAGTGCCACGGTCCGAGGGGAGCTGTTTTTT.

The chain is built from TRBV14 and TRBJ1-5; D call uncertain. Germline CDR1 SGHDN, CDR2 FVKESK. Trimming pared 4 bases from V and 9 bases from J, leaving 13 bases between. The CDR3 sequence is 13 residues long. The CDR3 sequence: CASSRGLGRPQHF. For the CDR3, the DNA is TGTGCCAGCAGCCGCGGGCTTGGTCGGCCCCAGCATTTT. Full variable domain (outside the CDR3, taken from reference TRBV14 and TRBJ1-5): EAGVTQFPSHSVIEKGQTVTLRCDPISGHDNLYWYRRVMGKEIKFLLHFVKESKQDESGMPNNRFLAERTGGTYSTLKVQPAELEDSGVYFCASSRGLGRPQHFGDGTRLSIL.

This clone was counted a single time. The CDR3 DNA reads as TGCGCCAGCAGCCCCGGACTAGCGGGCTACGAGCAGTACTTC. Its translation: CASSPGLAGYEQYF. This sequence joins TRBV10-2 and TRBJ2-7; 11 bases align to TRBD2. Per the germline V gene, CDR1 is WSHSY and CDR2 is SAAADI. The ends lost 6 bases at V and 3 bases at J; junction bases unmatched: 4. CDR3 size: 14 residues.

The V call is TRBV5-1, the J call TRBJ1-3, with TRBD1 as a possible D gene (6 bases). Germline CDR1 SGHRS, CDR2 YFSETQ. The V gene lost 2 bases and the J gene lost 3 bases, with 12 bases spanning the gap. The CDR3 loop spans 15 amino acids. The CDR3 sequence is CASSLPGDSGNTIYF. Here the CDR3 DNA reads TGCGCCAGCAGCTTACCAGGGGATAGTGGAAACACCATATATTTT.

The chain couples TRBV5-1 to TRBJ1-2; no clear D gene. CDR1 and CDR2 from the germline V gene are SGHRS and YFSETQ. This CDR3 spans 13 amino acids. Between the trimmed V and J ends, which lost 3 bases and 6 bases, there was a span of 12 bases. In DNA form, the CDR3 reads TGCGCCAGCAGCTGGACCCCCGGGGATGGCTACACCTTC. Its protein is CASSWTPGDGYTF. The full variable domain, its missing parts supplied by reference TRBV5-1 and TRBJ1-2, is KAGVTQTPRYLIKTRGQQVTLSCSPISGHRSVSWYQQTPGQGLQFLFEYFSETQRNKGNFPGRFSGRQFSNSRSEMNVSTLELGDSALYLCASSWTPGDGYTFGSGTRLTVV.

The genes are TRBV5-1 and TRBJ2-1; 7 nucleotides line up with TRBD2. V lost 2 bases, J lost 5 bases, and 1 base stayed unmatched. Germline CDR1 reads SGHRS; CDR2 reads YFSETQ. The CDR3 spans 13 residues. CDR3 coding DNA: TGCGCCAGCAGCTTAGGGACTAACAATGAGCAGTTCTTC. It translates to CASSLGTNNEQFF.

V and J are TRBV7-8 and TRBJ1-2; possible D gene TRBD1, 6 bases. CDR3 length: 16 residues. Looked up from germline, CDR1 is SGHVS and CDR2 is FQNEAQ. V lost 5 bases to trimming and J lost 0 bases, with 16 bases between them. Here the CDR3 reads CASSPVRGGSNYGYTF. The CDR3 bases are TGTGCCAGCAGCCCCGTCCGAGGGGGATCTAACTATGGCTACACCTTC.

The rearrangement joins TRBV30 to TRBJ1-4; the D is unclear. The germline V gene has CDR1 GTSNPN and CDR2 SVGIG (reference sequence). V was shortened by 0 bases and J by 4 bases, with 12 bases between the two germline ends. This CDR3 is built from 15 residues. The CDR3 protein is CAWSVNSGSNEKLFF. The CDR3 DNA reads TGTGCCTGGAGTGTAAATTCGGGGAGTAATGAAAAACTGTTTTTT. The full variable domain, rest sourced from reference TRBV30 and TRBJ1-4, is SQTIHQWPATLVQPVGSPLSLECTVEGTSNPNLYWYRQAAGRGLQLLFYSVGIGQISSEVPQNLSASRPQDRQFILSSKKLLLSDSGFYLCAWSVNSGSNEKLFFGSGTQLSVL.

This chain uses TRBV20-1 with TRBJ1-2, with TRBD1 matching over 9 bases. V was pared by 3 bases and J by 8 bases, with 7 bases of the junction left unmatched. The V gene's germline CDR1 is DFQATT and CDR2 SNEGSKA (reference sequence). The CDR3 has 13 amino acids. The CDR3 region has the DNA TGCAGTGCTAGTTTTGGGACAGGGACCGGCTACACCTTC. Translated, it gives CSASFGTGTGYTF.

The chain joins TRBV18 to TRBJ2-2, with D perhaps TRBD1 (6 bases). The V gene lost 3 bases and the J gene lost 5 bases, with 16 bases spanning the gap. The CDR3 is made up of 16 amino acids. Germline CDR1 is KGHSH and CDR2 is LQKENI. This CDR3 is CASSPRTALGTGELFF. The DNA of the CDR3 is TGTGCCAGCTCACCGCGGACAGCGCTAGGAACCGGGGAGCTGTTTTTT.

The chain carries TRBV7-3 and TRBJ2-5; TRBD1 is a possible D gene (6 bases). The germline V gene has CDR1 SGHTA and CDR2 FQGTGA. The V end lost 3 bases, the J end lost 1 base, and 12 bases lay between the germline ends. The CDR3 is made up of 15 amino acids. CDR3 sequence (DNA): TGTGCCAGCAGCTTGGGTCAGGGGTCCCAAGAGACCCAGTACTTC. Protein: CASSLGQGSQETQYF.

This chain joins TRBV15 and TRBJ1-5, with D possibly TRBD1 on 5 matching bases. Germline CDR1 and CDR2: LNHNV and YYDKDF (reference sequence). The CDR3 is 12 residues long. V was pared by 8 bases and J by 1 base, with 6 bases between. CDR3 loop: CATGGSNQPQHF. The CDR3 coding sequence is TGTGCCACCGGGGGGAGCAATCAGCCCCAGCATTTT.

The chain employs TRBV7-8 and TRBJ1-1; D ambiguous. This CDR3 region has 15 residues. Trimming took off 5 bases at V and 4 bases at J, with 17 bases between the two ends. Germline lookup yields CDR1 SGHVS and CDR2 FQNEAQ. Here the CDR3 DNA reads TGTGCCAGCAGCCCCGCCGGGGTGATGGGCACTGAAGCTTTCTTT. It specifies CASSPAGVMGTEAFF.